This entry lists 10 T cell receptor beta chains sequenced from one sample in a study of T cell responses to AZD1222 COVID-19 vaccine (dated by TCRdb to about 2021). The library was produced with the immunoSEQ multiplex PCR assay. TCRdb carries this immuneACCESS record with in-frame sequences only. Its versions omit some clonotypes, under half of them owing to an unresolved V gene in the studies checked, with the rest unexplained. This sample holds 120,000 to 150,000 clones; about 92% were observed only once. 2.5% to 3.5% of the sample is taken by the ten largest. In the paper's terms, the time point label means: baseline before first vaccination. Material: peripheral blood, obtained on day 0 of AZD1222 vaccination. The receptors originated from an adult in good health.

The CDR3: CAWSRLGASGDTQYF. CDR3 sequence (DNA): TGTGCCTGGTCCAGACTAGGGGCTAGCGGGGATACGCAGTATTTT. The rearrangement links TRBV30 to TRBJ2-3; 8 bases align to TRBD2. V trimming: 5 bases; J trimming: 6 bases; junction bases outside the gene matches: 13. The germline V gene has CDR1 GTSNPN and CDR2 SVGIG (reference sequence). The length of the CDR3 is 15 residues.

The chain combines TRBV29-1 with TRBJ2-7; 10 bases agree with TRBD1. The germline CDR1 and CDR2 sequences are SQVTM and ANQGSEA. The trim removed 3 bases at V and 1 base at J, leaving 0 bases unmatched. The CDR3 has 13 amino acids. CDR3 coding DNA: TGCAGCGTTGAGGACAGGGGGTCCTACGAGCAGTACTTC. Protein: CSVEDRGSYEQYF.

The CDR3 is CASMGGAGEQYF. The CDR3 nucleotides are TGCGCCAGCATGGGAGGTGCGGGGGAGCAGTACTTC. The chain employs TRBV5-1 and TRBJ2-7; D is perhaps TRBD2 (6 bases). The CDR3 contains 12 residues. Germline CDR1 is SGHRS and CDR2 is YFSETQ. The V and J ends lost 6 bases and 7 bases respectively, with 14 bases between them. Combining the CDR3 with reference TRBV5-1 and TRBJ2-7 gives the whole variable domain KAGVTQTPRYLIKTRGQQVTLSCSPISGHRSVSWYQQTPGQGLQFLFEYFSETQRNKGNFPGRFSGRQFSNSRSEMNVSTLELGDSALYLCASMGGAGEQYFGPGTRLTVT.

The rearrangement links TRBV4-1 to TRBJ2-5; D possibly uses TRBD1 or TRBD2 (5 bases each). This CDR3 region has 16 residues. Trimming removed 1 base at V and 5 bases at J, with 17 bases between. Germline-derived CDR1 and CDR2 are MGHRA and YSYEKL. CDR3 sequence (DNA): TGCGCCAGCAGCCAAGTCAAGGGAGCAGAGGGGGAGACCCAGTACTTC. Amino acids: CASSQVKGAEGETQYF.

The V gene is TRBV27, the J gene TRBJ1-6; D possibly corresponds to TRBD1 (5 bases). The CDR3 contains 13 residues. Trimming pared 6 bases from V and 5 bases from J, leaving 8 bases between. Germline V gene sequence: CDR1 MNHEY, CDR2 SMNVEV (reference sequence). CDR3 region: CASSTGDNSPLHF. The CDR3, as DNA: TGTGCCAGCAGCACGGGGGATAATTCACCCCTCCACTTT.

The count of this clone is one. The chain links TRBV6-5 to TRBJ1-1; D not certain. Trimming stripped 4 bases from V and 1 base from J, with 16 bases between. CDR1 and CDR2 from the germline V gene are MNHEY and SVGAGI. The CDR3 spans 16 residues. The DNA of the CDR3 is TGTGCCAGCAGTTCTCCAGGTCAAACGGGGAACACTGAAGCTTTCTTT. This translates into CASSSPGQTGNTEAFF.

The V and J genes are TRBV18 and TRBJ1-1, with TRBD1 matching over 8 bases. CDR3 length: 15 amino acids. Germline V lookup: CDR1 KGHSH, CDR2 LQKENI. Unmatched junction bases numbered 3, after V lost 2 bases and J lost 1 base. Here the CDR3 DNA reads TGTGCCAGCTCACCAGGACAGGGACCGAACACTGAAGCTTTCTTT. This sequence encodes CASSPGQGPNTEAFF. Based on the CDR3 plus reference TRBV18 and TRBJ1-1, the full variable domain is NAGVMQNPRHLVRRRGQEARLRCSPMKGHSHVYWYRQLPEEGLKFMVYLQKENIIDESGMPKERFSAEFPKEGPSILRIQQVVRGDSAAYFCASSPGQGPNTEAFFGQGTRLTVV.

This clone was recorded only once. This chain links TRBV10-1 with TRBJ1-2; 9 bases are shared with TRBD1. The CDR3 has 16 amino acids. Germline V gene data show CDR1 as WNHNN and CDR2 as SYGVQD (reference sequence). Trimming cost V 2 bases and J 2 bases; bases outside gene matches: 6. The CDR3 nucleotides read TGCGCCAGCAGTGAGATGGCTGGACAGGGGAACTATGGCTACACCTTC. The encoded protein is CASSEMAGQGNYGYTF.

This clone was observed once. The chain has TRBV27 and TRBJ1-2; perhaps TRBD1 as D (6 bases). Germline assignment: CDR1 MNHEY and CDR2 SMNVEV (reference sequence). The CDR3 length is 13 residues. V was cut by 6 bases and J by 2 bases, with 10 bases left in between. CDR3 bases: TGTGCCAGCAGGAATCAGGGGAACTATGGCTACACCTTC. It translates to CASRNQGNYGYTF.

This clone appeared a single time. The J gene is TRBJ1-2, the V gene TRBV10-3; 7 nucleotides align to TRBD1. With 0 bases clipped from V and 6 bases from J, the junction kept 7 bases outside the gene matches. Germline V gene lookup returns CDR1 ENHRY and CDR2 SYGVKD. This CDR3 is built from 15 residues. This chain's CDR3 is CAISESATGNDGYTF. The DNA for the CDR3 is TGTGCCATCAGTGAGTCGGCGACAGGGAACGATGGCTACACCTTC.